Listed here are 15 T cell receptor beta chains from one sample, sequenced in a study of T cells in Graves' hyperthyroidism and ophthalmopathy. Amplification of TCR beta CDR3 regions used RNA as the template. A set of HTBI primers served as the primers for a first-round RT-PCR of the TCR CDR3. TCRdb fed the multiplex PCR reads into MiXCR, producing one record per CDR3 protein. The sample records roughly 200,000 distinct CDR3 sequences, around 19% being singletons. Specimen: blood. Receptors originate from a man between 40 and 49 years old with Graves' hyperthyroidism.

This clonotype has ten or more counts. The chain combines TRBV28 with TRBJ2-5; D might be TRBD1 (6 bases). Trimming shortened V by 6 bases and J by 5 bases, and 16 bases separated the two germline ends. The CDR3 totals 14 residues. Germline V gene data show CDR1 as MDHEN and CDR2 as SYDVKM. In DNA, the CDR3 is TGTGCCAGCAGCTCGAGGGGGAGTAGGGAGACCCAGTACTTC. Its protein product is CASSSRGSRETQYF.

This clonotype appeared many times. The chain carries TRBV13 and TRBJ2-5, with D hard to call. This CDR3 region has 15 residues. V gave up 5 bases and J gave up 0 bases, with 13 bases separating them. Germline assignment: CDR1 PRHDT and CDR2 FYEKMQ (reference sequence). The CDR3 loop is CASSDRDGNQETQYF. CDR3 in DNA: TGTGCCAGCAGCGATCGAGACGGAAACCAAGAGACCCAGTACTTC. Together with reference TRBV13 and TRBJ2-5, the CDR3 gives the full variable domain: AAGVIQSPRHLIKEKRETATLKCYPIPRHDTVYWYQQGPGQDPQFLISFYEKMQSDKGSIPDRFSAQQFSDYHSELNMSSLELGDSALYFCASSDRDGNQETQYFGPGTRLLVL.

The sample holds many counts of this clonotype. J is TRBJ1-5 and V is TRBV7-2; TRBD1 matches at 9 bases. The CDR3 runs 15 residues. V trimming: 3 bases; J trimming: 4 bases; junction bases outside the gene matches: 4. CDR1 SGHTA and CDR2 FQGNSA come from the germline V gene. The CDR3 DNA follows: TGTGCCAGCAGCTTTGGGACAGGGCCTAATCAGCCCCAGCATTTT. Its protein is CASSFGTGPNQPQHF.

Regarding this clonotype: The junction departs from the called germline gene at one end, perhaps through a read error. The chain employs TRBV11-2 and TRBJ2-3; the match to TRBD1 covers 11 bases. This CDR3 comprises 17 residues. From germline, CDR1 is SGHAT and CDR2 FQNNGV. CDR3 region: CASSPRGTGGSTDTRYF. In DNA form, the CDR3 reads TGTGCCAGCAGCCCCCGGGGGACAGGGGGAAGCACAGATACGCGGTATTTT.

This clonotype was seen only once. The CDR3 region has the DNA TGTGCCAGCGGGATCCTCGGGGGTCCCTCCTACGAGCAGTACTTC. This codes for CASGILGGPSYEQYF. V and J are TRBV28 and TRBJ2-7, with a possible D match to TRBD2 (6 bases). Trimming left V 8 bases short and J 0 bases short, with 17 bases between. There are 15 residues in the CDR3. CDR1 and CDR2 (germline): MDHEN, SYDVKM. Full variable domain (rest looked up from reference TRBV28 and TRBJ2-7): DVKVTQSSRYLVKRTGEKVFLECVQDMDHENMFWYRQDPGLGLRLIYFSYDVKMKEKGDIPEGYSVSREKKERFSLILESASTNQTSMYLCASGILGGPSYEQYFGPGTRLTVT.

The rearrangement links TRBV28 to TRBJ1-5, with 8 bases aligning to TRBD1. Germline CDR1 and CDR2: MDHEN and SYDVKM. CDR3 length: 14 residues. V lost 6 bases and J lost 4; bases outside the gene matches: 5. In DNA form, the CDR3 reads TGTGCCAGCAGCCGGACAGGGTTAAATCAGCCCCAGCATTTT. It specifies CASSRTGLNQPQHF.

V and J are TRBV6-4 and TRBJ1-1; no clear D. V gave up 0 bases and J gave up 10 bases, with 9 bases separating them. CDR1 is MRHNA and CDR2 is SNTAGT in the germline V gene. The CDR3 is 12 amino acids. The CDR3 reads CASSDSIGTAFF. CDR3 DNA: TGTGCCAGCAGTGACTCGATAGGCACAGCTTTCTTT.

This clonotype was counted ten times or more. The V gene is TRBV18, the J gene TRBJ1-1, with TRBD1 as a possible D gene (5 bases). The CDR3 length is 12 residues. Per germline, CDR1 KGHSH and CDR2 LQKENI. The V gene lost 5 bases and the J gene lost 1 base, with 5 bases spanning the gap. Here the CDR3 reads CASSGQNTEAFF. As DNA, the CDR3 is TGTGCCAGCTCAGGACAGAACACTGAAGCTTTCTTT.

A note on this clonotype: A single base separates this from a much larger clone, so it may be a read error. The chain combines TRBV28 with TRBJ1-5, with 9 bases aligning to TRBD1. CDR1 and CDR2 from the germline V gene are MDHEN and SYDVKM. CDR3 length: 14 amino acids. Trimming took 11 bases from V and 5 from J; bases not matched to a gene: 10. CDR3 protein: CARGQGVSDQPQHF. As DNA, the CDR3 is TGTGCCCGGGGACAGGGCGTTTCTGATCAGCCCCAGCATTTT. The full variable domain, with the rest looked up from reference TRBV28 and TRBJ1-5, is DVKVTQSSRYLVKRTGEKVFLECVQDMDHENMFWYRQDPGLGLRLIYFSYDVKMKEKGDIPEGYSVSREKKERFSLILESASTNQTSMYLCARGQGVSDQPQHFGDGTRLSIL.

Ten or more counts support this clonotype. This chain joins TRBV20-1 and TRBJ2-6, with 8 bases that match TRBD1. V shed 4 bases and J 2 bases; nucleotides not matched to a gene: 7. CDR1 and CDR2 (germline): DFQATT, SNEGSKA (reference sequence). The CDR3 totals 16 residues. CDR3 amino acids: CSAKDRVGAGANVLTF. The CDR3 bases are TGCAGTGCTAAGGACAGGGTGGGGGCTGGGGCCAACGTCCTGACTTTC.

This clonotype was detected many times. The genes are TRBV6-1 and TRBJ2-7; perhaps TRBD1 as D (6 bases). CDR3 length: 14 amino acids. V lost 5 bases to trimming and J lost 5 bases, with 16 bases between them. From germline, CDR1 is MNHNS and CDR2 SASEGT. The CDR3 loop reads CASSYEQGTHEQYF. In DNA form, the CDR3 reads TGTGCCAGCAGTTACGAACAGGGTACCCACGAGCAGTACTTC.

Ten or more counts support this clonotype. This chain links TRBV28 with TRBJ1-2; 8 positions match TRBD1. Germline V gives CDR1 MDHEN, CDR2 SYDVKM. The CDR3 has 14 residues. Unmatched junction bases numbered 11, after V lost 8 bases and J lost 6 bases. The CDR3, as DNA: TGTGCCAGCGCCGAGGACAGGGATGTACATGGCTACACCTTC. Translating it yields CASAEDRDVHGYTF.

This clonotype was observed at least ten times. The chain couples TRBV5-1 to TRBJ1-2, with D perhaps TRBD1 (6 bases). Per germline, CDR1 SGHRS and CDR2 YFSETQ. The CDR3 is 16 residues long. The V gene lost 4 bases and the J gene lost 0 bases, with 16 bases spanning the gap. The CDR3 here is CASSRTDRTTNYGYTF. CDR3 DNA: TGCGCCAGCAGCCGGACCGACAGGACCACTAACTATGGCTACACCTTC.

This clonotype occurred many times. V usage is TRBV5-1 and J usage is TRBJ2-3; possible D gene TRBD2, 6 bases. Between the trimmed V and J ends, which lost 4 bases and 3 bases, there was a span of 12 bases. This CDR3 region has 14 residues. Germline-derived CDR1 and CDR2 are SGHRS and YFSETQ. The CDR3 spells CASSDVSGTDTQYF. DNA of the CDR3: TGCGCCAGCAGCGACGTTAGCGGAACAGATACGCAGTATTTT.

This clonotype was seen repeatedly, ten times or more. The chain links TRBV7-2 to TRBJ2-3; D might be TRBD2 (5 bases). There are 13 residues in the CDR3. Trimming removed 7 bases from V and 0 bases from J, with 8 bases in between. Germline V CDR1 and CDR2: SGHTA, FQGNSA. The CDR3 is CASTRTSTDTQYF. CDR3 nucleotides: TGTGCCAGCACCCGGACTAGCACAGATACGCAGTATTTT.